This T cell receptor beta chain is drawn from a study of blood T cell repertoires in COVID-19. Study-wide context: From the United States, Italy and Spain came samples of acute and convalescent COVID-19.

As processed by the authors: Scientists estimated how many nucleated cells there were by amplifying reference gene primers. Generated by immunoSEQ multiplex PCR, the TCRdb table keeps only in-frame clones and is missing some. The DNA gave D and trimming, while V, J and clone size come from that table. There are some 340,000 clones in the sample; around 85% occur only once, and 3.5% to 4% lies in the top ten. CDR3 size: 15 residues. CDR1 is PRHDT, CDR2 FYEKMQ, per germline (reference sequence). Trimming stripped 1 base from V and 6 bases from J, with 12 bases between. The genes are TRBV13 and TRBJ1-4; D might be TRBD1 (6 bases). Sequencing input: peripheral blood. The clonotype comes from a young woman with acute or convalescent COVID-19. The CDR3 DNA reads as TGTGCCAGCAGCTTAGAGGCAGGGGTGGATGAAAAACTGTTTTTT. Its protein is CASSLEAGVDEKLFF.